This TCR beta chain was sequenced for a study of cytomegalovirus exposure and HLA in healthy donors. General study points: Productive rates of about 90% or about 30% were seen for most TCR beta V segments in an earlier analysis.

A note on this clone: Its antigen remains unknown.

PCR primers comprised 60 Vbeta and 13 Jbeta primers. Clones were read by immunoSEQ multiplex PCR, and TCRdb kept only the in-frame ones, dropping some. The repertoire holds under 250,000 clones, with roughly 79% as singletons. The length of the CDR3 is 15 residues. Deletions cut 1 base from V and 0 bases from J, with 6 bases between. Germline V gene sequence: CDR1 MNHEY, CDR2 SVGAGI. The TCR comes from a male donor in good health and CMV-seronegative. The source material was PBMCs. The chain is built from TRBV6-5 and TRBJ2-2; D is ambiguous. The CDR3 loop reads CASSYWSTNTGELFF. In DNA, the CDR3 is TGTGCCAGCAGTTACTGGAGTACGAACACCGGGGAGCTGTTTTTT.